The TCR beta chain under discussion was sequenced for a study of T cells in Graves' hyperthyroidism and ophthalmopathy. Study results and caveats: Ophthalmopathy cases were set apart from stable hyperthyroidism by a 13 V-J model. Most thyroid clonotypes expanded above 0.001 appeared in blood too.

TCR beta CDR3 regions were amplified from RNA. First-round RT-PCR of the TCR CDR3 relied on the HTBI primer set. TCRdb reprocessed the multiplex PCR reads via MiXCR and lists one record per CDR3 protein. The top ten clones hold around 79% of a sample with 300,000 to 450,000 distinct CDR3 sequences, 20% to 25% of them seen once. This clonotype appeared a few times. Its target is not known. V dropped 5 bases and J dropped 0 bases, with 11 bases sitting between them. The CDR3 sequence is 15 residues long. CDR1 SGHTA and CDR2 FQGTGA come from the germline V gene. Input material: blood. The chain couples TRBV7-3 to TRBJ2-1; D may be TRBD2 (7 bases). This receptor was taken from a man aged 50 to 60 with Graves' hyperthyroidism. The CDR3 protein is CASSRGGGSYNEQFF. In DNA, the CDR3 is TGTGCCAGCAGCAGGGGGGGAGGCTCCTACAATGAGCAGTTCTTC.